A single T cell receptor (beta chain) is shown here with its context. In germline, CDR1 is SGHVS, CDR2 FQNEAQ. After removal of 1 base from V and 8 bases from J, the junction contained 2 bases not matched to a gene. This CDR3 has 14 amino acids. This sample is drawn from a study of blood T cell repertoires in COVID-19. Study-level information: Acute and convalescent COVID-19 samples came from the United States, Italy and Spain.

Original handling: From reference gene primer amplification, estimates of nucleated cell counts were derived. The table came from immunoSEQ multiplex PCR; TCRdb's copy has only in-frame clones and leaves some out. That table is the source of V, J and clone size, and D and trimming were worked out from the DNA. The sample yields approximately 97,000 clones, more than 85% seen once. V usage is TRBV7-8 and J usage is TRBJ1-6; TRBD1 matches at 7 bases. This sequence was found in a young man with acute or convalescent COVID-19. Sequenced: peripheral blood. The CDR3 DNA reads TGTGCCAGCAGCTTAGGACAGGGCGATTCACCCCTCCACTTT. It encodes CASSLGQGDSPLHF.